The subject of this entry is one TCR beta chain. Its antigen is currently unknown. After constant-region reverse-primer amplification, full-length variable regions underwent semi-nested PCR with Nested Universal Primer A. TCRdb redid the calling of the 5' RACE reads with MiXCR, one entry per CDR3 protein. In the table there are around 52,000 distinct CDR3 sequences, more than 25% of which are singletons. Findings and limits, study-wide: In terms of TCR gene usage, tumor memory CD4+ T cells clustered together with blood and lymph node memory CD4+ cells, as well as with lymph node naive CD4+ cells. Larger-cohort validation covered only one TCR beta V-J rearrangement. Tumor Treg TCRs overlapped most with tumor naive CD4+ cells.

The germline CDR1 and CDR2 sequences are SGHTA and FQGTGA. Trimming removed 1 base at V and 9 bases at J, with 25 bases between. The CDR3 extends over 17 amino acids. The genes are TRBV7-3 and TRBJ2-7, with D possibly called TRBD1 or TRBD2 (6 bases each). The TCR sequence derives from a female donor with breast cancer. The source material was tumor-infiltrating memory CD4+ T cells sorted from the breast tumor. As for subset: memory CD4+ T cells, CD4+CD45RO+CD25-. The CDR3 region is CASSLNSWGASVHGQYF. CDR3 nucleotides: TGTGCCAGCAGCTTAAATTCATGGGGGGCGAGTGTCCACGGGCAGTACTTC.